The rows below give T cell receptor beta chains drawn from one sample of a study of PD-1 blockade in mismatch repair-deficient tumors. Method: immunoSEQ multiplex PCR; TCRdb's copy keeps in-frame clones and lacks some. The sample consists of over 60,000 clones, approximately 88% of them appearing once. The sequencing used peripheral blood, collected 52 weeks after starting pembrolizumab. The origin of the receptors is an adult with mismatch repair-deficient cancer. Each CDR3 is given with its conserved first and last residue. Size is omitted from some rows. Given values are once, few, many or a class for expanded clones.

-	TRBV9	CASSVDGRFVDNEQFF
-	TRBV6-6	CASRGTGIDEQYF
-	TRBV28	CASSLTGGSSYEQYF
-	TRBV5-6	CASSLSTEPYTGELFF
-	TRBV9	CASSGGQNLNYGYTF
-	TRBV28	CASSLDTSGIYEQYF
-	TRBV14	CASSPTASEQYF
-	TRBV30	CAWSVPWPRLAGEVDEQFF
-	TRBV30	CAWKVLRTNTEAFF
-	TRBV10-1	CASSESGASYEQYF
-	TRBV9	CASSVEWQMTYNEQFF
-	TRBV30	CAWGTDLFYTF
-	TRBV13	CASSLLGSSGRHNEQFF
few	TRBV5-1	CASSMGLAGNEQFF
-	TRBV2	CASRGPRAGGGEQYF
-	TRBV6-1	CASSEQGGVYEQYF
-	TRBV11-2	CASSLVMGGTDTQYF
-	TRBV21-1	CASSNGPGLAGGPFPYNEQFF
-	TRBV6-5	CASSYVGLPQSYEQYF
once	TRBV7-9	CASSQGVGVQETQYF
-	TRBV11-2	CASSPASGLAWQETQYF
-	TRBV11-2	CASSLGEGVRETQYF
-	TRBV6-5	CASPRELSYEQYF
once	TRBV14	CASSQGFDWPDTQYF
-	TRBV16	CASSRDYDSNQPQHF
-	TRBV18	CASSPEQERGFMNTEAFF
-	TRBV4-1	CASSPVGEVNTGELFF
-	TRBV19	CASSIRGQNYGYTF
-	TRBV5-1	CASSLHRAYEQYF
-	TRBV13	CASSPQTSGSYEQYF
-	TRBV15	CATSRGGSRYNEQFF
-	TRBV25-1	CASSEYHRTGQFF
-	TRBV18	CASSTDSFEETQYF
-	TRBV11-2	CASSQGSSSYNEQFF
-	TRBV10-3	CAISESTSGLYEQYF
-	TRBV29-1	CSVERGDSYEQYF
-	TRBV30	CAWGFNNEQFF
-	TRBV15	CATSRAGELFF
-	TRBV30	CACRQGGNEQFF
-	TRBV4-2	CASSQEGGSSYEQYF
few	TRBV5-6	CASSFASSGEQFF
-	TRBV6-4	CASSPDSANTGELFF
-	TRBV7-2	CASSLGRPSGANVLTF